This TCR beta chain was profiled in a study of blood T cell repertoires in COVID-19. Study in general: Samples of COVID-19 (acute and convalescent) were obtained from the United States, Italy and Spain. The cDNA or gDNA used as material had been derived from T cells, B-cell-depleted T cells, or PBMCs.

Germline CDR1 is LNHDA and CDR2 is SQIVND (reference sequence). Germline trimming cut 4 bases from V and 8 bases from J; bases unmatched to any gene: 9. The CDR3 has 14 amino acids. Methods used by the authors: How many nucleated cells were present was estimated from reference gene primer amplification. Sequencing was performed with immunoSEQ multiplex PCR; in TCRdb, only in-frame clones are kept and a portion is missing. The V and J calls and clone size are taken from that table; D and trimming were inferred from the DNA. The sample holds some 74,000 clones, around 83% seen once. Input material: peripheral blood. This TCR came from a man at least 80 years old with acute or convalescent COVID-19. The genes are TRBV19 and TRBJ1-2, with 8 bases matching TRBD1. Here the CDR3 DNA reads TGTGCCAGTAGTACCGTGGACAGGGCCCACGGCTACACCTTC. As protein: CASSTVDRAHGYTF.